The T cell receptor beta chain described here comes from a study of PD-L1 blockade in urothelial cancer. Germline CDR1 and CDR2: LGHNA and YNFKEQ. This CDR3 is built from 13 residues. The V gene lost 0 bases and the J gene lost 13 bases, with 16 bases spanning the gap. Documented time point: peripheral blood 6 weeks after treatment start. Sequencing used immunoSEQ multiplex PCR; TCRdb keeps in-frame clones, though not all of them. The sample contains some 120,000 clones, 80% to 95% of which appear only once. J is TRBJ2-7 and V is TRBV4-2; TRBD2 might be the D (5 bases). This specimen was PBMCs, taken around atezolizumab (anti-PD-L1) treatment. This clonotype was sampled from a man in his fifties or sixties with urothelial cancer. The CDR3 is CASSQDQIGEPYF. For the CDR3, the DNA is TGTGCCAGCAGCCAAGATCAGATTGGGGAGCCCTACTTC.